Listed below are T cell receptor beta chains from one sample, sequenced in a study of blood T cell repertoires in COVID-19. This table comes from immunoSEQ multiplex PCR, and its TCRdb copy is limited to in-frame clones, with some not included. The table has around 270,000 clones, 84% seen once. Sequencing was carried out using peripheral blood. Receptors were obtained from a person aged 65-85 years with COVID-19, enrolled during active disease. CDR3s include the opening cysteine and the closing phenylalanine or tryptophan. D genes are given only for firm matches. The size entry is marked missing in some rows and otherwise reads once, few, many or a size class.

CDR3 DNA	CDR3 protein	J gene	D gene	clone size	V gene
TGTGCCAGCAGGACAAACGAAGACACTGAAGCTTTCTTT	CASRTNEDTEAFF	TRBJ1-1	.	.	TRBV6-5
TGCGCCAGCAGCGCGGGCCCCTCTGGAAACACCATATATTTT	CASSAGPSGNTIYF	TRBJ1-3	.	.	TRBV5-1
TGTGCCAGCAGTACCTGGGCGGGCCAAGAGACCCAGTACTTC	CASSTWAGQETQYF	TRBJ2-5	.	.	TRBV6-2/TRBV6-3
TGCGCCAGCAGCCAAGATAGCAGCGGGAGGTGGGAGACCCAGTACTTC	CASSQDSSGRWETQYF	TRBJ2-5	TRBD2	.	TRBV4-3
TGTGCCAGCAGTGGGTGGGGACTAGCGGGAGAGGCAGATACGCAGTATTTT	CASSGWGLAGEADTQYF	TRBJ2-3	TRBD2	.	TRBV6-1
TGTGCCAGCAGTCCCCCTGGCGGGAGAGTAACGCAGTATTTT	CASSPPGGRVTQYF	TRBJ2-3	TRBD2	.	TRBV14
TGTGCCAGCAGCTTAAGGGGACTAGAGTCGTCCGAGCAGTACTTC	CASSLRGLESSEQYF	TRBJ2-7	TRBD2	many	TRBV7-3
TGTGCCTGGAGCGAGGAATCCTTGGGTGGCTACACCTTC	CAWSEESLGGYTF	TRBJ1-2	.	.	TRBV30
TGTGCCAGCTCACCAGGCCGGGACTCCGGAGGGACCCAGTACTTC	CASSPGRDSGGTQYF	TRBJ2-5	.	.	TRBV18
TGTGCCAGCCGTACGTACAGGGGAAATGAGCAGTTCTTC	CASRTYRGNEQFF	TRBJ2-1	TRBD1	once	TRBV6-5
TGTGCCAGCACTCTTGACAGCCTCTATGGCTACACCTTC	CASTLDSLYGYTF	TRBJ1-2	.	few	TRBV28
TGTGCCAGCAGCCCCGGACTAGCGGACGTGACCCAGTACTTC	CASSPGLADVTQYF	TRBJ2-5	TRBD2	.	TRBV7-3
TGTGCCAGCAGTGTTGTTCTAGCGGGAGGGGAGCAGTACTTC	CASSVVLAGGEQYF	TRBJ2-7	TRBD2	.	TRBV2
TGTGCCAGCAGCTTGTCCCAGACGACAATCACCTACGAGCAGTACTTC	CASSLSQTTITYEQYF	TRBJ2-7	.	.	TRBV5-4
TGTGCCAGTTCACAGGGTATATCGAACACCGGGGAGCTGTTTTTT	CASSQGISNTGELFF	TRBJ2-2	.	.	TRBV6-6
TGTGCCAGCAGCTTGTCGCGGGGAATAGGACCCCAGCATTTT	CASSLSRGIGPQHF	TRBJ1-5	.	.	TRBV5-6
TGCAGCGTCGAAACTAGCGGGAACTTTTACGAGCAGTACTTC	CSVETSGNFYEQYF	TRBJ2-7	TRBD2	.	TRBV29-1
TGTGCCAGCTCACCGGGGTATTTGACAGGAAACTCTAACTATGGCTACACCTTC	CASSPGYLTGNSNYGYTF	TRBJ1-2	.	.	TRBV18
TGTGCCAGTAGTATCGGTAACGGAAACACCATATATTTT	CASSIGNGNTIYF	TRBJ1-3	.	.	TRBV19
TGTGCCAGCAGCTTAGTCGGGACTTTCTCCTACAATGAGCAGTTCTTC	CASSLVGTFSYNEQFF	TRBJ2-1	.	once	TRBV7-2
TGTGCCAGCAGCCAAGAATCCAGGCACTATGGCTACACCTTC	CASSQESRHYGYTF	TRBJ1-2	.	.	TRBV3-1/TRBV3-2
TGTGCCAGCAGTTACATGGGGGGTGGGCGTCAGCCCCAGCATTTT	CASSYMGGGRQPQHF	TRBJ1-5	.	.	TRBV28
TGTGCCAGCAGCCCGGGACTAGCGTCGATCGAGCAGTTCTTC	CASSPGLASIEQFF	TRBJ2-1	TRBD2	.	TRBV5-5
TGTGCCAGCAGCGTATTTGGGGGCCGGGGTGAGACCCAGTACTTC	CASSVFGGRGETQYF	TRBJ2-5	.	.	TRBV9
TGCGCCAGCAGCTTGGACAGGGATCAACTGTTTTTT	CASSLDRDQLFF	TRBJ1-4	.	.	TRBV5-1
TGTGCCACGGGCAGGGGGAACTATAATTCACCTCTCCACTTT	CATGRGNYNSPLHF	TRBJ1-6	TRBD1	.	TRBV25-1
TGTGCCAGCAGCTTGGGCAGGGGTCGGCACGAGCAGTACTTC	CASSLGRGRHEQYF	TRBJ2-7	.	.	TRBV5-8
TGTGCCAGCAGCCCAGGGACTAGCGGGCCTCCTTGGGAGCAGTTCTTC	CASSPGTSGPPWEQFF	TRBJ2-1	TRBD2	.	TRBV7-8
TGTGCCAGCACCCCCGAGCGGGTGAACACTGAAGCTTTCTTT	CASTPERVNTEAFF	TRBJ1-1	.	large	TRBV7-6
TGTGCCAGCAGCCAAGACTTACAGGGGATTGGCACCGGGGAGCTGTTTTTT	CASSQDLQGIGTGELFF	TRBJ2-2	TRBD1	.	TRBV3-1/TRBV3-2
TGTGCCAGCAGCCGTCGACATGAGTATAGCAATCAGCCCCAGCATTTT	CASSRRHEYSNQPQHF	TRBJ1-5	.	.	TRBV7-8
TGTGCCATCAGTGAAAGACGGGGTAATTCACCCCTCCACTTT	CAISERRGNSPLHF	TRBJ1-6	.	.	TRBV10-3
TGTGCCTGGAGTGTACGTTCCAGGGGGATTAGTGAGCAGTTCTTC	CAWSVRSRGISEQFF	TRBJ2-1	TRBD1	.	TRBV30
TGTGCCAGCAGTTATGTAGCGGGTAACTACGAGCAGTACTTC	CASSYVAGNYEQYF	TRBJ2-7	TRBD2	.	TRBV6-2/TRBV6-3
TGTGCCAGCAGTTACATGGGACAGGGCGGAAATGGCTACACCTTC	CASSYMGQGGNGYTF	TRBJ1-2	TRBD1	.	TRBV6-6
TGTGCCACCAGCAGAGCTACCGGGACAGGAGGATCACCCCTCCACTTT	CATSRATGTGGSPLHF	TRBJ1-6	TRBD1	.	TRBV15
TGTGCCATCAGTGAGTCTCTTACGGTCTCCTATGGCTACACCTTC	CAISESLTVSYGYTF	TRBJ1-2	.	.	TRBV10-3
TGTGCCAGCAGCCCCCCCCGCGCAACCACTTACACAGATACGCAGTATTTT	CASSPPRATTYTDTQYF	TRBJ2-3	.	.	TRBV7-9
TGTGCCTGGAGTGGACACCAGAGATCGACTGAAGCTTTCTTT	CAWSGHQRSTEAFF	TRBJ1-1	.	.	TRBV30
TGTGCCAGTAGTTCAAGGGGAACCGGGACAGGGTCATCCTACGAGCAGTACTTC	CASSSRGTGTGSSYEQYF	TRBJ2-7	TRBD1	.	TRBV19
TGTGCCAGCAGCTTAGCGGGGGGGACAGATACGCAGTATTTT	CASSLAGGTDTQYF	TRBJ2-3	TRBD2	.	TRBV11-2
TGTGCCAGCAGCTTTGGGTCTAGGGGTGAGCAGTTCTTC	CASSFGSRGEQFF	TRBJ2-1	.	once	TRBV7-3
TGTGCCACCCGACTAAGTGAAGAGACCCAGTACTTC	CATRLSEETQYF	TRBJ2-5	.	once	TRBV10-3
TGTGCCAGCAGCCAAGTACAGGGGGCCTATGGCTACACCTTC	CASSQVQGAYGYTF	TRBJ1-2	TRBD1	.	TRBV3-1/TRBV3-2
TGTGCCAGCAGCCCCGGTTCAAACACTGAAGCTTTCTTT	CASSPGSNTEAFF	TRBJ1-1	.	.	TRBV12-3/TRBV12-4
TGCGCCAGCAGCACTTCGGACAGGGTCTCGGGAGAGAACACTGAAGCTTTCTTT	CASSTSDRVSGENTEAFF	TRBJ1-1	TRBD1	.	TRBV10-1
TGTGCCAGCAGCAATATAGGGAGCACCTCCTACAATGAGCAGTTCTTC	CASSNIGSTSYNEQFF	TRBJ2-1	.	.	TRBV21-1
TGTGCCATCAGTGTAGGGACCGGGAGCGCTTACAATGAGCAGTTCTTC	CAISVGTGSAYNEQFF	TRBJ2-1	.	few	TRBV10-3
TGTGCCAGTCAGTCGACAGGGAACACCGGGGAGCTGTTTTTT	CASQSTGNTGELFF	TRBJ2-2	.	.	TRBV19
TGTGCCAGTAGCCGGGGAAATTTCCTACCCGAACCCCAGCATTTT	CASSRGNFLPEPQHF	TRBJ1-5	.	.	TRBV19
TGTGCCAGCAGCTTATTTTTTGGGCCTTCGGAAGTGTTCTTT	CASSLFFGPSEVFF	TRBJ1-1	.	.	TRBV11-3
TGCGCCAGCAGCTTCGCAGGGGGGATTGAGACCCAGTACTTC	CASSFAGGIETQYF	TRBJ2-5	.	.	TRBV5-1